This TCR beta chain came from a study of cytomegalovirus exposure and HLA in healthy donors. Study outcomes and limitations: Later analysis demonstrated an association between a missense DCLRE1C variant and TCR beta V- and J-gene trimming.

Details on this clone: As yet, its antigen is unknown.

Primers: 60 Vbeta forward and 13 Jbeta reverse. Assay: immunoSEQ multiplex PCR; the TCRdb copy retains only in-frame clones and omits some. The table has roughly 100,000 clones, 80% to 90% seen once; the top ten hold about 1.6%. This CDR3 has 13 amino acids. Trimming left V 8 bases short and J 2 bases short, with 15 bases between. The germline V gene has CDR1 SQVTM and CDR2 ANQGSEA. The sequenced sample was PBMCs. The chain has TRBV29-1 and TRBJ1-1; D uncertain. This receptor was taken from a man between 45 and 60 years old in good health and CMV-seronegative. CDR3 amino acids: CSTPSEGNTEAFF. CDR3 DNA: TGCAGCACCCCTTCAGAGGGCAACACTGAAGCTTTCTTT.